Sequencing of this TCR beta chain was carried out in a study of identifying expanded T cells in peripheral blood. Points from the study as a whole: Differentially abundant clones: roughly 1.2 between replicates, 16.4 at around 14 days, 19 to 20 at four. Approximately 2-week clone count variance significantly increased as total template count grew.

Sequencing was performed with immunoSEQ multiplex PCR; in TCRdb, only in-frame clones are kept and a portion is missing. The table shows about 130,000 clones, with about 88% occurring only once. Healthy donors had no documented immune events, such as infections, while sampled. CDR3 size: 12 residues. Details on this clone: Antigen: not known.

This TCR was sampled from a person between 18 and 75 years old in good health. This chain joins TRBV21-1 and TRBJ1-1. TRBV21-1 is a pseudogene. The sequenced material came from blood. The CDR3 region is CASCTLNTEAFF. The CDR3 nucleotides are TGTGCCAGCTGTACCTTGAACACTGAAGCTTTCTTT.